Listed here is a single T cell receptor beta chain. Its specificity is unknown. These data belong to a study of early T cells in non-severe SARS-CoV-2 infection. About the research overall: It was bulk RNA from unsorted whole blood that was sequenced, and the chains were unpaired.

With 5 bases removed from V and 6 bases from J, the gap between germline ends came to 10 bases. The CDR3 consists of 13 residues. Germline V gene data show CDR1 as SGHTA and CDR2 as FQGNSA. Individual cDNA molecules received unique molecular identifiers during library preparation. Via MiXCR, TCRdb re-called the 5' RACE reads, giving one row per CDR3 protein. The sample lists some 41,000 distinct CDR3 sequences; approximately 5% were seen once. Study-level points and caveats: Sequences matched to VDJdb favored anti-spike CD8 responses, while private and CD4 specificities were missed.

Sequences were obtained from whole blood. This TCR derives from an adult who was a healthcare worker with PCR-confirmed SARS-CoV-2 infection or an uninfected control (not recorded which). This chain links TRBV7-2 with TRBJ2-2; TRBD2 might be the D (6 bases). CDR3 sequence (DNA): TGTGCCAGCAGCCTAACTAGCTCCGGGGAGCTGTTTTTT. Protein product: CASSLTSSGELFF.